Listed below are T cell receptor beta chains from one sample, sequenced in a study of blood T cell repertoires in COVID-19. TCRdb keeps only in-frame clones here, not all; method: immunoSEQ multiplex PCR. Of about 190,000 clones detected, 86% appear once; the ten largest clones hold under 30%. The sequenced material came from PBMCs or T cells enriched from blood (not recorded which). The origin of the receptors is a woman between 40 and 50 years old in a cohort exposed to, infected with or recovered from COVID-19 (not recorded which). CDR3s include the opening cysteine and the closing phenylalanine or tryptophan. D genes are given only for firm matches. Clone size, where shown, is once, few, many, or a class for clones that have expanded.

13	-	TRBJ1-2	-	TRBV10-1	CASSESQTGGYTF	TGCGCCAGCAGTGAGTCGCAGACGGGGGGCTACACCTTC
15	-	TRBJ2-3	TRBD2	TRBV4-2	CASSPSGGAQDTQYF	TGTGCCAGCAGCCCAAGCGGGGGGGCCCAAGATACGCAGTATTTT
20	-	TRBJ2-1	TRBD2	TRBV5-5	CASSLFVRGVGTSAYNEQFF	TGTGCCAGCAGCTTGTTTGTCAGGGGCGTAGGGACTAGCGCCTACAATGAGCAGTTCTTC
15	few	TRBJ1-5	-	TRBV9	CASSSHGAENQPQHF	TGTGCCAGCAGTTCCCATGGGGCGGAAAATCAGCCCCAGCATTTT
14	-	TRBJ2-1	TRBD2	TRBV24-1	CATSKLAGTNEQFF	TGTGCCACCAGTAAACTAGCGGGTACTAATGAGCAGTTCTTC
13	-	TRBJ2-1	-	TRBV19	CASSVYLGGEQFF	TGTGCCAGTAGTGTCTACCTCGGGGGTGAGCAGTTCTTC
14	-	TRBJ1-2	TRBD1	TRBV4-1	CASSQGHRGRGYTF	TGCGCCAGCAGCCAAGGACACAGGGGACGTGGCTACACCTTC
15	-	TRBJ1-5	-	TRBV19	CASSIPQDSNQPQHF	TGTGCCAGTAGTATCCCCCAGGATAGCAATCAGCCCCAGCATTTT
15	once	TRBJ2-3	TRBD2	TRBV30	CAWSQTGGPADTQYF	TGTGCCTGGAGTCAGACGGGAGGGCCCGCAGATACGCAGTATTTT
13	-	TRBJ1-6	-	TRBV3-1/TRBV3-2	CASSQEPGLSLHF	TGTGCCAGCAGCCAAGAGCCCGGGTTGTCCCTCCACTTT
14	-	TRBJ2-3	-	TRBV3-1/TRBV3-2	CASSLPGNVDTQYF	TGTGCCAGCAGCCTCCCGGGGAATGTAGATACGCAGTATTTT
13	-	TRBJ1-1	-	TRBV3-1/TRBV3-2	CASSPTGNTEAFF	TGTGCCAGCAGCCCGACAGGGAACACTGAAGCTTTCTTT
16	-	TRBJ1-1	TRBD1	TRBV19	CASSSRTGGRGTEAFF	TGTGCCAGTAGTTCCAGGACAGGGGGCCGGGGCACTGAAGCTTTCTTT
17	-	TRBJ1-3	-	TRBV19	CASSIHLRTISGNTIYF	TGTGCCAGTAGTATCCATTTACGGACAATCTCTGGAAACACCATATATTTT
15	-	TRBJ1-1	-	TRBV28	CASSVGRGLNTEAFF	TGTGCCAGCAGCGTAGGTCGAGGTTTGAACACTGAAGCTTTCTTT